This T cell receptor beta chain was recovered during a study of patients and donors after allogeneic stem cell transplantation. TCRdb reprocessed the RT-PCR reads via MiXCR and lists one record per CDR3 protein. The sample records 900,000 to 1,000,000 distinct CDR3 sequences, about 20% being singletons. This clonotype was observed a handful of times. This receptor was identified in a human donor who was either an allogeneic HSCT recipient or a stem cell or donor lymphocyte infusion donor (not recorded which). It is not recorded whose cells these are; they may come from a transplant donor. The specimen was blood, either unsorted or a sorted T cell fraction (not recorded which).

The CDR3 reads CASSDRQGRTYNEQFF. The DNA for the CDR3 is TGTGCCAGCAGCGACAGACAGGGCCGAACCTACAATGAGCAGTTCTTC. The chain has TRBV9 and TRBJ2-1; 7 nucleotides match TRBD1. V gave up 3 bases and J gave up 2 bases; unmatched junction bases: 8. Germline V gene sequence: CDR1 SGDLS, CDR2 YYNGEE. The CDR3 runs to 16 residues.